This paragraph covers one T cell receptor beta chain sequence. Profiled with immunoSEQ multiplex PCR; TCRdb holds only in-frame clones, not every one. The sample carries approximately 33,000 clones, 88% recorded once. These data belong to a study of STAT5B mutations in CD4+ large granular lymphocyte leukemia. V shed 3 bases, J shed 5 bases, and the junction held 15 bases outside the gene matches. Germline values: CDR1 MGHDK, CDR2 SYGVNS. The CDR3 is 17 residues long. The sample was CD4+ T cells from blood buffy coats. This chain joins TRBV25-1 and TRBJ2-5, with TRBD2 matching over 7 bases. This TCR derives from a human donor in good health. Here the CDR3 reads CASSDPGWGRAVETQYF. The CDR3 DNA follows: TGTGCCAGCAGTGATCCGGGCTGGGGGAGGGCGGTTGAGACCCAGTACTTC.